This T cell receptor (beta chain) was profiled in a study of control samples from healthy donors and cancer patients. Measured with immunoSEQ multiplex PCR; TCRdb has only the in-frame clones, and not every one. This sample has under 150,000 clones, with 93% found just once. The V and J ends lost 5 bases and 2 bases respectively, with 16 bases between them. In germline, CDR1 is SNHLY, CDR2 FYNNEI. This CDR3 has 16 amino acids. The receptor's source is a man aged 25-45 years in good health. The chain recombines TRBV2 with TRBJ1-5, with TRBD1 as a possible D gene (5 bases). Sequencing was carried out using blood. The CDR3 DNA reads TGTGCCAGCAGTCCACCAGGACACTTCGGCAATCAGCCCCAGCATTTT. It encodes CASSPPGHFGNQPQHF.